This record concerns one T cell receptor beta chain sequence. This clonotype was seen many times. Its antigen remains undetermined. No much larger clone exists at a distance of one base, and base qualities are not known. The sample belongs to a study of regulatory T cells in long-lasting Graves disease (dated by TCRdb to the early 2020s). In the study overall: Persistent Graves' disease was defined as antithyroid drug treatment for over 5 years with persistently positive TSH receptor autoantibodies. Patients with persistent Graves' disease were compared with patients with newly diagnosed Graves' disease using TCR sequencing and RNA sequencing of peripheral blood. The study was conducted in China and was registered as a clinical trial. A total of around 35 samples underwent TCR sequencing: about 13 from persistent and some 20 from newly diagnosed Graves' disease patients. Antithyroid drugs had been taken for approximately ten years on average by persistent Graves' disease patients in the clinical cohort. General study outcomes and caveats: The small sample size was acknowledged by the authors as a limitation that may reduce accuracy. Persistent patients shared more public clonotypes among themselves (around 3,000) than newly diagnosed patients did (approximately 970). Compared with newly diagnosed patients, patients with persistent Graves' disease had lower TCR Shannon entropy and fewer highly expanded clones, which suggests clonal expansion. Only peripheral blood was studied, because thyroid tissue, the primary lesion, was inaccessible. Only the TCR beta chain was sequenced and analyzed. TRBV28, TRBJ1-2 and TRBJ2-5 were preferentially used in persistent disease, while TRBV20-1 and TRBJ2-1 were favored in newly diagnosed disease.

The CDR3 goes from the cysteine to the phenylalanine over 14 residues. Only the CDR3 DNA stays, 42 bases, in frame from base 1. V trim: 5 bases; J trim: 5 bases; unmatched bases: 8. Reading the germline V gene (reference sequence) gives CDR1 SGHAT and CDR2 FQDESV. The intended sense of this specimen's time point label: persistent/refractory GD, antithyroid drugs over 5 years with positive TRAb. For both TCR sequencing and RNA sequencing, RNA was extracted from PBMCs in TRIzol. The diagnosis of Graves' disease was made according to American Thyroid Association guidelines. Patients for the study were recruited at an endocrinology department in Xi'an, China. Each patient gave about 9.1 milliliters of peripheral blood, collected in an EDTA anticoagulant tube. Ficoll Paque Plus density gradient separation was used to isolate PBMCs, and no further T cell sorting was performed. RNA quality was checked with an Agilent 2100 Bioanalyzer and agarose gel, and concentration with a NanoDrop 2000.

The library was generated by multiplex PCR. Sequencing was performed on an Illumina HiSeq 4000. CDR3 regions were amplified by Arm-PCR with iRepertoire HTBI primers to construct TCR beta libraries. Before sequencing, the PCR products went through gel purification. Per the original workflow: Gene usage analysis of CDR3 amino acid clonotypes used the roughly 60 TRBV and about 13 TRBJ segments found across samples. COPE and FqMerger were used to merge filtered high-quality paired reads into contigs. BLAST was used to align contigs to IMGT TRBV, TRBD and TRBJ reference genes, and CDR3 was defined according to IMGT. Any clonotype with a frequency above 0.1% was classified as a highly expanded clone. Shannon entropy was used to measure repertoire diversity, and the Gini coefficient was used to measure V-J evenness. Clonotypes shared by more than one individual were considered public. In TCRdb, the public reads were trimmed at Q25 with fastp and aligned with MiXCR, with productive beta chains retained. Every distinct CDR3 protein forms one entry, paired with its most common genes and DNA. The authors' filters were not applied to this entry. The sample includes a few hundred thousand distinct CDR3 sequences, with around 20% observed a single time. The ten largest account for approximately 25% of the sample.

Specimen: peripheral blood mononuclear cells (PBMCs), collected when the disease was refractory, from a patient treated with antithyroid drugs. The clonotype comes from a female donor with Graves disease. The V and J segments used are TRBV11-1 and TRBJ1-1; 7 bases in the junction line up with TRBD1. The CDR3 corresponds to CASSERQGGTEAFF. The DNA sequence is given as TGTGCCAGCAGCGAACGACAGGGTGGGACTGAAGCTTTCTTT.